The 14 T cell receptor beta chains presented below share a single source sample, sequenced in a study of identical twins. TCRdb passed the 5' RACE reads through MiXCR, listing each CDR3 protein once. The sample lists more than 400,000 distinct CDR3 sequences, roughly 15% occurring once. The same sample was also used in a study of yellow fever vaccine responses in identical twins.

Sample: CD4+ T cells sorted from blood. These receptor sequences come from a woman under 30 in good health.

This clonotype appeared a few times. The chain employs TRBV6-5 and TRBJ2-6, with D hard to call. CDR3 length equals 15 residues. Trimming stripped 2 bases from V and 2 bases from J, with 7 bases between. The germline CDR1 and CDR2 sequences are MNHEY and SVGAGI. For the CDR3, the DNA is TGTGCCAGCAGTTACGAAGGACCTGGGGCCAACGTCCTGACTTTC. Amino acid sequence: CASSYEGPGANVLTF.

The V call is TRBV9, the J call TRBJ2-1, with D possibly TRBD2 on 6 matching bases. V lost 0 bases and J lost 4, with 20 bases in between. The germline V gene has CDR1 SGDLS and CDR2 YYNGEE. CDR3 length equals 18 residues. This chain's CDR3 is CASSVGESGLIRYNEQFF. CDR3 coding DNA: TGTGCCAGCAGCGTAGGCGAAAGCGGGCTAATCCGGTACAATGAGCAGTTCTTC.

This rearrangement joins TRBV7-9 to TRBJ2-5; D not certain. V was trimmed by 2 bases and J by 4 bases, leaving 14 bases between them. The CDR3 has 15 amino acids. From germline, CDR1 is SEHNR and CDR2 FQNEAQ (reference sequence). CDR3 DNA: TGTGCCAGCAGCTTATTCGACTCCCCTGGAGAGACCCAGTACTTC. Protein: CASSLFDSPGETQYF.

The table lists this clonotype with a few counts. Written as DNA, the CDR3 is TGCGCCAGCAGGGGACTAGCGGGGGCCTCCTACGAGCAGTACGTC. It yields the protein CASRGLAGASYEQYV. The V call is TRBV10-2, the J call TRBJ2-7, with 14 bases matching TRBD2. The CDR3 consists of 15 residues. The germline V gene has CDR1 WSHSY and CDR2 SAAADI. Germline trimming cut 6 bases from V and 0 bases from J; bases unmatched to any gene: 1.

The V and J genes are TRBV6-2 or TRBV6-3 and TRBJ2-7; 7 bases align to TRBD2. V trimming: 2 bases; J trimming: 0 bases; junction bases outside the gene matches: 4. Germline V gene sequence: CDR1 MNHEY, CDR2 SVGEGT. The CDR3 spans 15 residues. CDR3 sequence reads: CASSYGGGHSYEQYV. DNA of the CDR3: TGTGCCAGCAGTTACGGCGGGGGTCACTCCTACGAGCAGTACGTC.

This chain connects TRBV24-1 to TRBJ2-1, with TRBD2 as a possible D gene (6 bases). From germline, CDR1 is KGHDR and CDR2 SFDVKD. Deletions cut 4 bases from V and 4 bases from J, with 16 bases between. The CDR3 sequence is 16 residues long. The CDR3 sequence: CATSDPTGSEYNEQFF. CDR3 DNA sequence: TGTGCCACCAGTGACCCAACCGGGAGTGAGTACAATGAGCAGTTCTTC.

This clonotype came up a few times. This rearrangement joins TRBV4-1 to TRBJ2-1; 9 bases match TRBD2. This CDR3 has 16 residues. CDR1 is MGHRA and CDR2 is YSYEKL in the germline V gene. Trimming took 5 bases from V and 5 from J; bases not matched to a gene: 10. Here the CDR3 DNA reads TGCGCCAGCAGCAAGGATAGCGGGGGACCTAACAATGAGCAGTTCTTC. It translates to CASSKDSGGPNNEQFF.

V is TRBV12-3 or TRBV12-4 and J is TRBJ2-3, with D possibly TRBD1 on 5 matching bases. Trimming took off 3 bases at V and 0 bases at J, with 10 bases between the two ends. The CDR3 length is 15 residues. The CDR3 region has the DNA TGTGCCAGCAGTTTTGGACATCTTAGCACAGATACGCAGTATTTT. It yields the protein CASSFGHLSTDTQYF.

CDR3 region: CSARGQGAKEQYF. CDR3 in DNA: TGCAGCGCTAGAGGCCAGGGGGCTAAAGAGCAGTACTTC. V is TRBV29-1 and J is TRBJ2-7, with 8 positions matching TRBD1. In germline, CDR1 is SQVTM, CDR2 ANQGSEA. CDR3 length: 13 residues. V trimming: 7 bases; J trimming: 7 bases; junction bases outside the gene matches: 12.

The chain is built from TRBV5-5 and TRBJ2-1, with D possibly being TRBD2 (6 bases). The CDR3 spans 15 residues. V was clipped by 0 bases and J by 2 bases, with 9 bases between them. Germline assignment: CDR1 SGHKS and CDR2 YYEKEE (reference sequence). CDR3 DNA: TGTGCCAGCAGCTTGGTAGTAGCGGCCTACAATGAGCAGTTCTTC. Translating it yields CASSLVVAAYNEQFF.

The sample holds one count of this clonotype. One junction end does not reproduce the germline sequence, and a read error may be involved. The rearrangement uses TRBV10-3 and TRBJ2-4; 7 bases are a match to TRBD1. This CDR3 has 12 amino acids. Per the germline V gene, CDR1 is ENHRY and CDR2 is SYGVKD. In DNA form, the CDR3 reads TGTGCCATCAGTGATGGGGACAGCAGACCCGACTTC. Protein product: CAISDGDSRPDF.

Only a few counts were recorded for this clonotype. The CDR3 bases are TGTGCCAGCAGCTTTATTAGCTCTGGGGCCAACGTCCTGACTTTC. Translating it yields CASSFISSGANVLTF. The genes are TRBV7-9 and TRBJ2-6; D is uncertain. From germline, CDR1 is SEHNR and CDR2 FQNEAQ (reference sequence). V shed 3 bases and J shed 0 bases, with 6 bases lying between them. This CDR3 region has 15 residues.

Concerning this clonotype itself: A read error may be the cause here, since a much bigger clone is one base away. The final CDR3 position lacks the conserved phenylalanine or tryptophan, pointing to a likely read error. The chain has TRBV12-3 or TRBV12-4 and TRBJ2-7, with D hard to call. Trimming shortened V by 4 bases and J by 5 bases, and 9 bases separated the two germline ends. The CDR3 spans 12 residues. The CDR3: CASSSALHEQYI. CDR3 DNA sequence: TGTGCCAGCAGTTCCGCCCTCCACGAGCAGTACATC.

This chain connects TRBV25-1 to TRBJ2-5; the D is unclear. V dropped 1 base and J dropped 7 bases, with 10 bases sitting between them. Germline CDR1 MGHDK, CDR2 SYGVNS. CDR3 length equals 13 residues. The CDR3 here is CASSEWPAGTQYF. CDR3 DNA: TGTGCCAGCAGTGAATGGCCCGCAGGGACCCAGTACTTC.